These 24 T cell receptor beta chains were all obtained from the same sample, sequenced in a study of T cells expressing NK-cell markers. Reprocessing the 5' RACE reads, TCRdb reports a single entry for every CDR3 protein and omits DNA. Its table records over 250,000 distinct CDR3 sequences. Sequenced material: blood T cells: a sorted CD56 or NKG2C T cell subset, CD4+ or CD8+ T cells, or bulk PBMC T cells (not recorded which). The receptors were gathered from a woman aged 18-70 years in good health.

The V gene is TRBV29-1, the J gene TRBJ1-5. The CDR3 is 16 amino acids. Per the germline V gene, CDR1 is SQVTM and CDR2 is ANQGSEA. CDR3 region: CSVEDSRVYSNQPQHF.

The chain joins TRBV27 to TRBJ1-3; TCRdb indicates TRBD1, and absent DNA this call remains unverified. This CDR3 comprises 15 residues. Germline V gene data show CDR1 as MNHEY and CDR2 as SMNVEV (reference sequence). This CDR3 is CASSLWQGTGNTIYF.

The genes are TRBV28 and TRBJ1-5; TCRdb indicates TRBD1, and absent DNA this call remains unverified. CDR3 length: 12 residues. Germline CDR1 reads MDHEN; CDR2 reads SYDVKM. CDR3 loop: CASQGGWQPQHF.

This chain uses TRBV19 with TRBJ2-5; TCRdb calls TRBD1, which cannot be checked without DNA. CDR1 LNHDA and CDR2 SQIVND come from the germline V gene (reference sequence). The CDR3 is made up of 12 amino acids. This CDR3 reads CASGQDQETQYF.

This chain joins TRBV7-9 and TRBJ1-1; the TCRdb call, TRBD1, lacks DNA for checking. Germline lookup yields CDR1 SEHNR and CDR2 FQNEAQ (reference sequence). This CDR3 comprises 15 residues. The CDR3 region is CASSSAGNLNTEAFF.

The V call is TRBV20-1, the J call TRBJ2-7; TCRdb names TRBD1, which stays unverified in the absence of DNA. Germline V gene lookup returns CDR1 DFQATT and CDR2 SNEGSKA (reference sequence). CDR3 length: 14 residues. CDR3 region: CSARGGVEGYEQYF.

The genes are TRBV6-2 or TRBV6-3 and TRBJ2-5. The CDR3 spans 13 residues. Looked up from germline, CDR1 is MNHEY and CDR2 is SVGEGT. The CDR3: CASSFDGLGTQYF.

CDR3: CASSQDPLAGTMAGLFF. V usage is TRBV4-3 and J usage is TRBJ2-2; no DNA is available, so the TRBD2 call from TCRdb remains unchecked. CDR1 and CDR2 from the germline V gene are LGHNA and YSLEER. This CDR3 contains 17 residues.

The rearrangement joins TRBV10-3 to TRBJ1-1. This CDR3 spans 13 amino acids. Germline-derived CDR1 and CDR2 are ENHRY and SYGVKD. The CDR3 protein is CAISESMNTEAFF.

The V and J genes are TRBV12-3 or TRBV12-4 and TRBJ2-1; absent DNA, TCRdb's TRBD1 call cannot be checked. This CDR3 spans 12 amino acids. The CDR3 protein is CASSVGAGEQFF.

The rearrangement joins TRBV28 to TRBJ2-7; TCRdb indicates TRBD1, and absent DNA this call remains unverified. Germline CDR1 is MDHEN and CDR2 is SYDVKM. There are 16 residues in the CDR3. The CDR3 spells CASSSVDVRGAYEQYF.

J is TRBJ2-1 and V is TRBV11-2; TCRdb designates TRBD1, a call that cannot be tested without DNA. CDR1 SGHAT and CDR2 FQNNGV come from the germline V gene. This CDR3 is 14 amino acids long. CDR3 protein: CASSKSGVLNEQFF.

V is TRBV6-1 and J is TRBJ2-7; TCRdb lists TRBD1, though no DNA is available to test this call. The V gene's germline CDR1 is MNHNS and CDR2 SASEGT. The CDR3 contains 15 residues. The CDR3 is CASSRRGGILSEQYF.

V gene TRBV20-1 combines with J gene TRBJ2-2; there is no DNA to check the TCRdb D call of TRBD1. The CDR3 has 13 amino acids. The germline V gene encodes CDR1 DFQATT and CDR2 SNEGSKA (reference sequence). This CDR3 reads CSASWGLVGELFF.

The chain links TRBV2 to TRBJ2-1; checking the TCRdb D call of TRBD1 is not possible without DNA. The CDR3 consists of 13 residues. Looked up from germline, CDR1 is SNHLY and CDR2 is FYNNEI. The CDR3 region is CASNPDRVNEQFF.

V usage is TRBV5-1 and J usage is TRBJ2-1; TCRdb calls TRBD2, which cannot be checked without DNA. The CDR3 totals 14 residues. CDR1 is SGHRS and CDR2 is YFSETQ in the germline V gene. CDR3 sequence: CASSLGLAADEQFF.

The genes are TRBV18 and TRBJ2-5; TCRdb's D call, TRBD2, is unchecked because there is no DNA. The CDR3 has 13 amino acids. In germline, CDR1 is KGHSH, CDR2 LQKENI. CDR3 sequence reads: CASSPDVAGTQYF.

The chain is built from TRBV9 and TRBJ2-6; with no DNA, the TCRdb D assignment of TRBD1 cannot be verified. This CDR3 spans 17 amino acids. In germline, CDR1 is SGDLS, CDR2 YYNGEE. The CDR3 loop is CASSLSGGGAGANVLTF.

This chain connects TRBV7-2 to TRBJ2-5; TCRdb picks TRBD2, but there is no DNA to check that call. CDR1 and CDR2 (germline): SGHTA, FQGNSA. This CDR3 spans 13 amino acids. The CDR3 loop reads CASIRGLAETQYF.

The chain carries TRBV7-2 and TRBJ1-1. Per germline, CDR1 SGHTA and CDR2 FQGNSA. This CDR3 comprises 14 residues. CDR3 region: CASSSVRRESEAFF.

The CDR3 region is CASSRRGLDTGELFF. V usage is TRBV7-2 and J usage is TRBJ2-2; the TCRdb call, TRBD1, lacks DNA for checking. This CDR3 is built from 15 residues. Germline-derived CDR1 and CDR2 are SGHTA and FQGNSA. Full variable domain (missing parts from reference TRBV7-2 and TRBJ2-2): GAGVSQSPSNKVTEKGKDVELRCDPISGHTALYWYRQSLGQGLEFLIYFQGNSAPDKSGLPSDRFSAERTGGSVSTLTIQRTQQEDSAVYLCASSRRGLDTGELFFGEGSRLTVL.

This rearrangement joins TRBV7-9 to TRBJ2-5; checking the TCRdb D call of TRBD1 is not possible without DNA. CDR1 is SEHNR and CDR2 is FQNEAQ in the germline V gene (reference sequence). The CDR3 contains 15 residues. CDR3 region: CASSLAPRLQETQYF.

CDR3 sequence: CASSLDPGFRMAEAFF. The V and J genes are TRBV5-1 and TRBJ1-1; without DNA, the TCRdb call of TRBD1 cannot be checked. Germline V gene data show CDR1 as SGHRS and CDR2 as YFSETQ. The CDR3 extends over 16 amino acids.

This chain uses TRBV10-3 with TRBJ2-3; TCRdb's D gene call, TRBD1, goes unchecked for lack of DNA. Germline lookup yields CDR1 ENHRY and CDR2 SYGVKD. CDR3 length: 16 amino acids. The CDR3 spells CAISEAGRGRPDTQYF.